This T cell receptor (beta chain) was documented in a study of blood T cell repertoires in COVID-19. Looking at the study overall: PBMCs, B-cell-depleted T cells, or T cells provided the cDNA or gDNA that made up the material.

Either two negative PCRs, clearance, or symptom resolution qualified Cohort 3 donors as recovered. V lost 0 bases and J lost 1, with 10 bases in between. Germline V gives CDR1 SGHRS, CDR2 YFSETQ. The CDR3 is 16 residues long. Clones were sequenced by immunoSEQ multiplex PCR, and TCRdb holds only the in-frame ones, with some missing. This table has over 300,000 clones, 75% to 90% appearing once. This TCR came from a man between 25 and 39 years old who had recovered from COVID-19. This chain joins TRBV5-1 and TRBJ2-2; D might be TRBD2 (5 bases). The sequencing sample was made of PBMCs or T cells enriched from blood (not recorded which). CDR3 sequence reads: CASSLDLAGNTGELFF. The CDR3 coding sequence is TGCGCCAGCAGCTTGGATTTGGCGGGGAACACCGGGGAGCTGTTTTTT.